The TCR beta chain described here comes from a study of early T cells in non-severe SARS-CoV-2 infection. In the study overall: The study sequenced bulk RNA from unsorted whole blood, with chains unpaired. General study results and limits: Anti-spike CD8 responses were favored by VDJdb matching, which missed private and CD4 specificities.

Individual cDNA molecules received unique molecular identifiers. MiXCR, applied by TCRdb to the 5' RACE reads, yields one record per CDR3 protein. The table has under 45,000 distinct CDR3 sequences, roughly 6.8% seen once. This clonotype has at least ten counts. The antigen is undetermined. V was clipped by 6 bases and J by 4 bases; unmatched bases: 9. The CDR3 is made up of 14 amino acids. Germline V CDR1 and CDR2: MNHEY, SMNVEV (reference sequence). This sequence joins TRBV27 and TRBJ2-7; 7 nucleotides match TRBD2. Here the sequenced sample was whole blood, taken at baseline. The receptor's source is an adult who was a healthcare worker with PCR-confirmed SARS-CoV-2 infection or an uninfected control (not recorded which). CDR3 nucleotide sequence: TGTGCCAGCAGCCGCGACGGGGGAGGGTACGAGCAGTACTTC. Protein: CASSRDGGGYEQYF.